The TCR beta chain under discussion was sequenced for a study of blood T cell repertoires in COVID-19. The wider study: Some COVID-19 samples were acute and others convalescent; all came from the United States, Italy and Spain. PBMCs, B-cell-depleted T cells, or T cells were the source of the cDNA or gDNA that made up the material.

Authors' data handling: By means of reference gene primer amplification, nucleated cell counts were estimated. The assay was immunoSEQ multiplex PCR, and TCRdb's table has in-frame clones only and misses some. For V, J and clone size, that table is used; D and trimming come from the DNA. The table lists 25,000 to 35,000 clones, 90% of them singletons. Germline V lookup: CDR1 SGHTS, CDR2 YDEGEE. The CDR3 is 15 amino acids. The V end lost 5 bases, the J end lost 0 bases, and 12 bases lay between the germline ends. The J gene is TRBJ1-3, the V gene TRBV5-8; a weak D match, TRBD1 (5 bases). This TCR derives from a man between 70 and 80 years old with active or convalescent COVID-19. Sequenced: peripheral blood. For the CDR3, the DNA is TGTGCCAGCAGTTATCATGGGGCCTCTGGAAACACCATATATTTT. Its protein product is CASSYHGASGNTIYF.